A single TCR beta chain is shown here with its context. The data belong to a study of control samples from healthy donors and cancer patients. The germline gives CDR1 MNHEY, CDR2 SMNVEV (reference sequence). V dropped 4 bases and J dropped 5; count of bases not matched to a gene: 7. CDR3 length equals 16 residues. Repertoires were generated with immunoSEQ multiplex PCR, while TCRdb's copy carries only in-frame clones and drops some. This table has more than 85,000 clones, 70% to 85% appearing once. The chain links TRBV27 to TRBJ2-5; 13 bases align to TRBD2. This receptor was identified in a man between 65 and 80 years old with lung cancer. Sequenced material: PBMCs. The CDR3 region has the DNA TGTGCCAGCAGTTCCCGGGGGACTAGCGGGGTGGAGACCCAGTACTTC. Translation gives CASSSRGTSGVETQYF.